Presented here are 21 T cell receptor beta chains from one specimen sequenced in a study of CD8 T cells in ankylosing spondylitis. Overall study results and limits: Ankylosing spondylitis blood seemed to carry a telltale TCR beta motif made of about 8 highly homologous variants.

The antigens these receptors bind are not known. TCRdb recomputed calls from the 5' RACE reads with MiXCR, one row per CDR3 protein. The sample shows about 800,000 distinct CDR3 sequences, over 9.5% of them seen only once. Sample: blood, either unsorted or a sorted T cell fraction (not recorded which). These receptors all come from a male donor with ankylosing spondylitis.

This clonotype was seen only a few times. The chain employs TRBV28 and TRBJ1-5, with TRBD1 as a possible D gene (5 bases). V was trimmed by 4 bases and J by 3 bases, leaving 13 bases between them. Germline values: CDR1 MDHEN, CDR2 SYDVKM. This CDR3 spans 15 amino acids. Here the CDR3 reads CASSSLRDLNQPQHF. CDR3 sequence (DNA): TGTGCCAGCAGTTCCCTCCGGGACCTCAATCAGCCCCAGCATTTT.

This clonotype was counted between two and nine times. CDR3 in DNA: TGTGCCAGCAGCCAAGGTTATCAGCCCCAGCATTTT. Translating it yields CASSQGYQPQHF. The chain joins TRBV11-2 to TRBJ1-5, with D unclear. V was pared by 5 bases and J by 5 bases, with 7 bases between. CDR3 length: 12 residues. CDR1 and CDR2 (germline): SGHAT, FQNNGV.

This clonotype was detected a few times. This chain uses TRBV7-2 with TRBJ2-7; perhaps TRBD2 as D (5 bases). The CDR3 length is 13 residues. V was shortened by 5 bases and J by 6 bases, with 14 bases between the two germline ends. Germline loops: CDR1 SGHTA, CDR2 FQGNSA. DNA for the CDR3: TGTGCCAGCAGCCTTGTCTTGCGGGTCGAGCAGTACTTC. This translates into CASSLVLRVEQYF.

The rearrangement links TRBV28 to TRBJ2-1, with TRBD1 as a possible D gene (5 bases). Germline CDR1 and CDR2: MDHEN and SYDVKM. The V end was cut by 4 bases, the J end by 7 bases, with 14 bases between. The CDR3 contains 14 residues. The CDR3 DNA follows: TGTGCCAGCAGTTCGGTTAGGGGCGTGAATGAGCAGTTCTTC. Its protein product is CASSSVRGVNEQFF.

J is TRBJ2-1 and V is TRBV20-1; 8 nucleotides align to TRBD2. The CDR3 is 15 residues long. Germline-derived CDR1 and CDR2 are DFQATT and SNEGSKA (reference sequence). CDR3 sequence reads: CSGGGRLNSYNEQFF. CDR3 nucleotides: TGCAGCGGGGGGGGCCGGCTGAACTCCTACAATGAGCAGTTCTTC.

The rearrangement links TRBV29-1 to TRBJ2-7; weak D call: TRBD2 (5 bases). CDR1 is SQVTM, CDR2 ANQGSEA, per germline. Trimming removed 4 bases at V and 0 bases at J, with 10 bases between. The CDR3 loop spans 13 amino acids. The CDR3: CSVASGSSYEQYF. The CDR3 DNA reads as TGCAGCGTTGCCAGCGGTAGCTCCTACGAGCAGTACTTC.

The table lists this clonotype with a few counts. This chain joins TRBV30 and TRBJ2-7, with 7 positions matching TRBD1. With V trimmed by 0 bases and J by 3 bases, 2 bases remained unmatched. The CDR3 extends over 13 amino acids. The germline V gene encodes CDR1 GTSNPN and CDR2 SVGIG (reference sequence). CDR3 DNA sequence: TGTGCCTGGAGTGTGGGACAGTACTACGAGCAGTACTTC. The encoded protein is CAWSVGQYYEQYF.

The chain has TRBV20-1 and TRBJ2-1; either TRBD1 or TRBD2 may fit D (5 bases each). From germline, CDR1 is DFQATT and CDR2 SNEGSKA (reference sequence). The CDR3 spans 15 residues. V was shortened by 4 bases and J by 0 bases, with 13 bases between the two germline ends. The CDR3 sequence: CSATPGRSSYNEQFF. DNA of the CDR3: TGCAGTGCTACCCCGGGACGCAGCTCCTACAATGAGCAGTTCTTC.

The CDR3 protein is CSARKAGGPYEQFF. For the CDR3, the DNA is TGCAGTGCTAGAAAGGCGGGAGGGCCTTATGAGCAGTTCTTC. V is TRBV20-1 and J is TRBJ2-1, with 9 bases matching TRBD2. Germline values: CDR1 DFQATT, CDR2 SNEGSKA (reference sequence). Unmatched junction bases numbered 7, after V lost 2 bases and J lost 8 bases. CDR3 length equals 14 residues.

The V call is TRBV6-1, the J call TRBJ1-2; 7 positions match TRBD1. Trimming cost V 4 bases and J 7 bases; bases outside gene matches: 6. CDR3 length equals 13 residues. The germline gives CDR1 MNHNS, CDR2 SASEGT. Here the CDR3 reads CASSGNRGTGYTF. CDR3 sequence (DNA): TGTGCCAGCAGTGGAAACAGGGGTACTGGCTACACCTTC.

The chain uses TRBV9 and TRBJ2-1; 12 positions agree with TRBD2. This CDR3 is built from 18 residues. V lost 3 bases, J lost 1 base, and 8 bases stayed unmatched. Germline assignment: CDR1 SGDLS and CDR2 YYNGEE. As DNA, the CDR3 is TGTGCCAGCAGCGCCGGACTAGCGGGGCCGGGGTCCTACAATGAGCAGTTCTTC. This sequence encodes CASSAGLAGPGSYNEQFF. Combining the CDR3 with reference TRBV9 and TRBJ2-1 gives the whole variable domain DSGVTQTPKHLITATGQRVTLRCSPRSGDLSVYWYQQSLDQGLQFLIQYYNGEERAKGNILERFSAQQFPDLHSELNLSSLELGDSALYFCASSAGLAGPGSYNEQFFGPGTRLTVL.

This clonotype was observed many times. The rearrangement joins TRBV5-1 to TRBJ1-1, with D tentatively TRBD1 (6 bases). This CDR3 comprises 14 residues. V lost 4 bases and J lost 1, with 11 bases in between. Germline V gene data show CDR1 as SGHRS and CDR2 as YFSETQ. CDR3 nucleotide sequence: TGCGCCAGCAGCGTAGGACAGACGAACACTGAAGCTTTCTTT. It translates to CASSVGQTNTEAFF.

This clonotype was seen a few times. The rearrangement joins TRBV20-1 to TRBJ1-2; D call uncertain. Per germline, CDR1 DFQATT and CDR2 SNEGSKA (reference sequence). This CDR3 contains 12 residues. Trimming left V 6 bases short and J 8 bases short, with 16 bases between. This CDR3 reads CSAQQPAGGYTF. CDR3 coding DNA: TGCAGTGCCCAACAGCCGGCAGGCGGCTACACCTTC.

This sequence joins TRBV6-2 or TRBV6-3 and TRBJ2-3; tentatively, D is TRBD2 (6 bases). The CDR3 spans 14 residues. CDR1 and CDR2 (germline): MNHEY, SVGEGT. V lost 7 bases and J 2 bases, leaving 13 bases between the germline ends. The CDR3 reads CASTTRGYTDTQYF. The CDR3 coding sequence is TGTGCCAGCACGACGCGGGGCTACACAGATACGCAGTATTTT.

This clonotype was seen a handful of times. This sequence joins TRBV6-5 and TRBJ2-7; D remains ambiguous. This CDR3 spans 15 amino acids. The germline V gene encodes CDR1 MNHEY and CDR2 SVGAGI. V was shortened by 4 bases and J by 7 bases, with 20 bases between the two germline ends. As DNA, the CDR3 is TGTGCCAGCAGTTCCTCTGAAGCAGCGACGAGGGAGCAGTACTTC. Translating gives CASSSSEAATREQYF.

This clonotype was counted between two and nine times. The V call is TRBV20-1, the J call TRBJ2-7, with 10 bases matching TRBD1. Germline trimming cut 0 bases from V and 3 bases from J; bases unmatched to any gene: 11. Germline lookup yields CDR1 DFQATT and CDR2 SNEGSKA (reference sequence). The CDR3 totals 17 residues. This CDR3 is CSARDTLWTGGFYEQYF. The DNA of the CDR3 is TGCAGTGCTAGAGATACCCTCTGGACAGGGGGATTCTACGAGCAGTACTTC.

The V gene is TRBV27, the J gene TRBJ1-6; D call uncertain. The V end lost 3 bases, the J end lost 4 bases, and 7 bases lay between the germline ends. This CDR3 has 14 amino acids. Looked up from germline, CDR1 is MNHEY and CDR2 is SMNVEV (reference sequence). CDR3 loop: CASSFRGYNSPLHF. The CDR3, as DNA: TGTGCCAGCAGTTTCCGCGGTTATAATTCACCCCTCCACTTT.

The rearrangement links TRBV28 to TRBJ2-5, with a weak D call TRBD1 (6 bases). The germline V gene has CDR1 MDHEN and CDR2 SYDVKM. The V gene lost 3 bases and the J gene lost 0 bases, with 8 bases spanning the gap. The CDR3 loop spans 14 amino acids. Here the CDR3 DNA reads TGTGCCAGCAGTTTCAGGGGCCACCAAGAGACCCAGTACTTC. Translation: CASSFRGHQETQYF.

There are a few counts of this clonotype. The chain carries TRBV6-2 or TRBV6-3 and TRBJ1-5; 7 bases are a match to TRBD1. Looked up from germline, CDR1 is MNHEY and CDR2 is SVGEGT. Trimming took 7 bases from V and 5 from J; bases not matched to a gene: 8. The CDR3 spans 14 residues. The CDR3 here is CASTFRGFDQPQHF. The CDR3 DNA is TGTGCCAGCACCTTCAGGGGGTTTGATCAGCCCCAGCATTTT.

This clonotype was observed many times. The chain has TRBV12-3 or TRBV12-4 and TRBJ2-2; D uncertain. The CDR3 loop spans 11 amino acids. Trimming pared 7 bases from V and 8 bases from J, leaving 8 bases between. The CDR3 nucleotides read TGTGCCAGCACCCTCACAGGGGAGCTGTTTTTT. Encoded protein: CASTLTGELFF.

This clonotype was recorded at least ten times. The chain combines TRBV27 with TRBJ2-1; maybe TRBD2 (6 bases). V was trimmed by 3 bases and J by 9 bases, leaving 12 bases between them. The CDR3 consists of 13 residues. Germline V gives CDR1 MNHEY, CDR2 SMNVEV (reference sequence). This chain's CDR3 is CASSFPEGGEQFF. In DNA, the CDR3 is TGTGCCAGCAGTTTCCCGGAGGGTGGTGAGCAGTTCTTC.